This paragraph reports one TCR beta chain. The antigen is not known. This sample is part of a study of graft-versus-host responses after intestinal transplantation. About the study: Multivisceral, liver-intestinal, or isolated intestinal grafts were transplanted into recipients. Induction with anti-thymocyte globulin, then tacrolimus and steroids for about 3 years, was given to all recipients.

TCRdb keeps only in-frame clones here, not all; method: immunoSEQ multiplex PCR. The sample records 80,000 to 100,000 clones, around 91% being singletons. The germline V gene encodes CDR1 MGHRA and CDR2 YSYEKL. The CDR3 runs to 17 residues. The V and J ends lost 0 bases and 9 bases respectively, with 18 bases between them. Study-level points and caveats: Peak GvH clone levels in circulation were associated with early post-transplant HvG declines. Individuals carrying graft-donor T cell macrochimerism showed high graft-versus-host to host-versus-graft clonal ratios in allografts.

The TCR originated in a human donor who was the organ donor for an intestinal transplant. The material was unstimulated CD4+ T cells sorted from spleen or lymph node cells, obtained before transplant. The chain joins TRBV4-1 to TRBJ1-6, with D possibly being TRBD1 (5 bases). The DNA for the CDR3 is TGCGCCAGCAGCCAAGAAGGGTGGGGGGTCCCTGGTTCACCCCTCCACTTT. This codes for CASSQEGWGVPGSPLHF.